These 5 T cell receptor beta chains were all obtained from the same sample, sequenced in a study of T cell clonotyping in hematopoietic cell transplantation. Data came from immunoSEQ multiplex PCR; TCRdb stores just in-frame clones and leaves some out. This sample has 1,500 to 2,500 clones, with about four fifths found just once. The sequenced sample was peripheral blood mononuclear cells, obtained 30 days after allogeneic stem cell transplant. These receptors were obtained from a male patient aged 50 or older who had an allogeneic stem cell transplant from an unrelated donor, so the T cells may come from the graft donor. Some clones in this sample may be carry-over from other donors' samples.

A single count supports this clone. The rearrangement uses TRBV5-1 and TRBJ2-7; no clear D gene. The germline CDR1 and CDR2 sequences are SGHRS and YFSETQ. Trimming pared 4 bases from V and 2 bases from J, leaving 10 bases between. The CDR3 consists of 13 residues. This CDR3 reads CASSLGPAYEQYF. CDR3 bases: TGCGCCAGCAGCCTCGGACCGGCCTACGAGCAGTACTTC.

V gene TRBV7-6 combines with J gene TRBJ1-4; 8 bases fit TRBD1. CDR1 SGHVS and CDR2 FNYEAQ come from the germline V gene. CDR3 size: 16 residues. V lost 2 bases, J lost 4 bases, and 6 bases stayed unmatched. CDR3 amino acids: CASSLRWGQDNEKLFF. The CDR3, as DNA: TGTGCCAGCAGCTTACGTTGGGGACAGGATAATGAAAAACTGTTTTTT.

Concerning this clone: The same CDR3 is also encoded by other DNA sequences in this sample. The chain is built from TRBV10-3 and TRBJ1-5; 9 bases line up with TRBD1. This CDR3 has 16 residues. V gave up 3 bases and J gave up 2 bases; unmatched junction bases: 5. Germline CDR1 ENHRY, CDR2 SYGVKD. CDR3 DNA: TGTGCCATCAGTGAATCAGGGACAGGGCGCAATCAGCCCCAGCATTTT. Its translation is CAISESGTGRNQPQHF.

The chain joins TRBV20-1 to TRBJ1-2; D is undetermined. Per the germline V gene, CDR1 is DFQATT and CDR2 is SNEGSKA (reference sequence). V lost 4 bases and J 10 bases, leaving 13 bases between the germline ends. The length of the CDR3 is 11 residues. CDR3: CSATPVSAYTF. CDR3 bases: TGCAGTGCTACCCCGGTTTCCGCCTACACCTTC.

The chain couples TRBV27 to TRBJ2-7, with 8 bases identical to TRBD1. V gave up 5 bases and J gave up 4 bases; unmatched junction bases: 4. Germline V gene data show CDR1 as MNHEY and CDR2 as SMNVEV (reference sequence). The CDR3 totals 13 residues. For the CDR3, the DNA is TGTGCCAGCAGTGGGGACAGGCCATACGAGCAGTACTTC. Amino acid sequence: CASSGDRPYEQYF.